These T cell receptor beta chains were read from a single sample in a study of early T cells in non-severe SARS-CoV-2 infection. From the 5' RACE reads, TCRdb called clonotypes with MiXCR, one entry per CDR3 protein. The sample records tens of thousands of distinct CDR3 sequences, just under 15% being singletons. Material: whole blood. The receptors come from an adult who was a healthcare worker with PCR-confirmed SARS-CoV-2 infection or an uninfected control (not recorded which). CDR3s include the opening cysteine and the closing phenylalanine or tryptophan. D genes are given only for firm matches. Expanded clones get a size class; other rows say once, few or many, or leave the size out.

-	few	TRBJ2-3	TRBV20-1	TGCAGTGCTAGGAATGTGGGAGGTTACACAGATACGCAGTATTTT	CSARNVGGYTDTQYF
TRBD2	few	TRBJ2-1	TRBV6-5	TGTGCCAGCAGGCCCTCCGGGACTAGCGCGACTAATGAGCAGTTCTTC	CASRPSGTSATNEQFF
-	few	TRBJ1-1	TRBV20-1	TGCAGTGCTAGCGTCTCGGACAGTGGAACTGAAGCTTTCTTT	CSASVSDSGTEAFF
-	few	TRBJ2-3	TRBV6-2/TRBV6-3	TGTGCCAGCCGCCATACCACAGATACGCAGTATTTT	CASRHTTDTQYF
-	-	TRBJ2-1	TRBV10-2	TGCGCCAGCAGATCAGCACTAGAGCAGTTCTTC	CASRSALEQFF
-	-	TRBJ1-6	TRBV4-1	TGCGCCAGCAGCCCCGTCGGGTCACCCCTCCACTTT	CASSPVGSPLHF
-	many	TRBJ1-1	TRBV6-6	TGTGCCCTTGGAAAGAACACTGAAGCTTTCTTT	CALGKNTEAFF
TRBD1	-	TRBJ1-5	TRBV14	TGTGCCAGCAGCCAAGTACCGGCACAGGGGGTCGAGCAGCCCCAGCATTTT	CASSQVPAQGVEQPQHF
-	few	TRBJ1-2	TRBV5-4	TGTGCCAGCCAACCTCAGGGGCTCAACTATGGCTACACCTTC	CASQPQGLNYGYTF
-	-	TRBJ1-1	TRBV5-1	TGCGCCAGCACCTCCCTTGCGACGGGCACTGAAGCTTTCTTT	CASTSLATGTEAFF
-	-	TRBJ2-7	TRBV20-1	TGCAGTGCTAGACAAGTGGGGATCTCCTACGAGCAGTACTTC	CSARQVGISYEQYF
-	few	TRBJ1-5	TRBV12-3/TRBV12-4	TGTGCCAGCAACAGGGAGTGGAATCAGCCCCAGCATTTT	CASNREWNQPQHF
TRBD2	-	TRBJ2-2	TRBV12-3/TRBV12-4	TGTGCCAGCAGCCGCTCACTAGCGCGGACCACCGGGGAGCTGTTTTTT	CASSRSLARTTGELFF
-	many	TRBJ2-3	TRBV10-3	TGTGCCATCAGTGAGTCTGTCGGCACAGATACGCAGTATTTT	CAISESVGTDTQYF
-	-	TRBJ1-3	TRBV5-1	TGCGCCAGCAGCTTGGCCCTCGGAAACACCATATATTTT	CASSLALGNTIYF
-	many	TRBJ2-1	TRBV7-6	TGTGCCAGCAGCTTAGTTGTGGGCGATGAGCAGTTCTTC	CASSLVVGDEQFF
-	few	TRBJ2-7	TRBV29-1	TGCAGCGTGGTAGAAGGGTTGGGCCACGAGCAGTACTTC	CSVVEGLGHEQYF
TRBD2	few	TRBJ2-2	TRBV27	TGTGCCAGCAGTACCCCGGGACTACACACCGGGGAGCTGTTTTTT	CASSTPGLHTGELFF
TRBD2	-	TRBJ2-3	TRBV29-1	TGCAGCGCCTTGGCGGGACTAGGGGCGTATTTT	CSALAGLGAYF
-	-	TRBJ2-7	TRBV24-1	TGTGCCACTCAAGGCTCCTACCCGGGGGAGCAGTACTTC	CATQGSYPGEQYF
-	few	TRBJ1-1	TRBV20-1	TGCAGTGCTCCGGTTGGGTTTAGGGACACTGAAGCTTTCTTT	CSAPVGFRDTEAFF
TRBD1	once	TRBJ1-1	TRBV24-1	TGTGCCACCAGGGGACAGGGGAACACTGAAGCTTTCTTT	CATRGQGNTEAFF
-	-	TRBJ2-1	TRBV20-1	TGCAGTGCTCGGCGTAGCGGAAGCTCCTACAATGAGCAGTTCTTC	CSARRSGSSYNEQFF
-	few	TRBJ1-4	TRBV11-2	TGTGCCAGCAGCTCAGGGACATTTGCAACTAATGAAAAACTGTTTTTT	CASSSGTFATNEKLFF
-	-	TRBJ2-4	TRBV20-1	TGCAGTGCTCAAGAAAACATTCAGTACTTC	CSAQENIQYF
-	-	TRBJ2-6	TRBV12-3/TRBV12-4	TGTGCCAGCAGTTTAGGCGAGAGCTCTGGGGCCAACGTCCTGACTTTC	CASSLGESSGANVLTF
-	few	TRBJ2-7	TRBV20-1	TGCAGTGCTAGAATCGCCGGGACTGATTCCTACGAGCAGTACTTC	CSARIAGTDSYEQYF
-	-	TRBJ2-1	TRBV5-6	TGTGCCAGCAGCTTGGCCAATTATCATGAGCAGTTCTTC	CASSLANYHEQFF
-	few	TRBJ1-6	TRBV7-9	TGTGCCAGCAGCCGGGACACCCTTGCTTCACCCCTCCACTTT	CASSRDTLASPLHF
-	many	TRBJ1-2	TRBV12-3/TRBV12-4	TGTGCCAGCAGCTTAGCTAACTATGGCTACACCTTC	CASSLANYGYTF
-	few	TRBJ2-3	TRBV28	TGTGCCAGCAGCAGAATCATAACCGGGGTATCGAAGGGAGATACGCAGTATTTT	CASSRIITGVSKGDTQYF
-	few	TRBJ2-7	TRBV5-6	TGTGCCAGCAGCTTGGCGGGACTCATAGCCTACGAGCAGTACTTC	CASSLAGLIAYEQYF
-	few	TRBJ2-3	TRBV11-2	TGTGCCAGCAGCTTCGACGGGGGATGGACAGATACGCAGTATTTT	CASSFDGGWTDTQYF
TRBD1	few	TRBJ2-7	TRBV7-9	TGTGCCAGCAGCTCTCCCGGGACAGGAGAGAGCGAGCAGTACTTC	CASSSPGTGESEQYF
-	many	TRBJ2-3	TRBV11-2	TGTGCCAGCAGCCGATTCACAGATACGCAGTATTTT	CASSRFTDTQYF
-	few	TRBJ1-2	TRBV2	TGTGCCAGAAAGGGATCCACCTTGCTCACCTTC	CARKGSTLLTF
TRBD1	few	TRBJ1-5	TRBV14	TGTGCCAGCAGCCGGGACAGGGGCAATCAGCCCCAGCATTTT	CASSRDRGNQPQHF
-	-	TRBJ2-1	TRBV18	TGTGCCAGCTCACCACTTGGGTCAGCAATCTACAATGAGCAGTTCTTC	CASSPLGSAIYNEQFF